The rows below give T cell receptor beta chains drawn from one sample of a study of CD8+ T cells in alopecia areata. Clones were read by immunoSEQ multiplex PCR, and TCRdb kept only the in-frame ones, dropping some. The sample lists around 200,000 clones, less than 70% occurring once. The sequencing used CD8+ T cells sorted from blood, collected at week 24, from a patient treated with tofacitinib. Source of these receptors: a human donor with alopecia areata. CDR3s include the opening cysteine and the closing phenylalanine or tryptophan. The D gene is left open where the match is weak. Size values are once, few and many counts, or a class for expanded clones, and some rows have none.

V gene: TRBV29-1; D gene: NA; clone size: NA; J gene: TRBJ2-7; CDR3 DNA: TGCAGCGTTGAGGAGCAGGGGTCGAGCTCCTACGAGCAGTACTTC; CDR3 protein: CSVEEQGSSSYEQYF
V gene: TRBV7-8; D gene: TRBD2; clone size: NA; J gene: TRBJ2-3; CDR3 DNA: TGTGCCAGCAGCTTAATAGGGACTAGCGGGGGCACGAGCACAGATACGCAGTATTTT; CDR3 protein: CASSLIGTSGGTSTDTQYF
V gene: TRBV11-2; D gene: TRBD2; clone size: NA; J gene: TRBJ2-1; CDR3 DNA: TGTGCCAGCGGGGGGGGTGAGCAGTTCTTC; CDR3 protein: CASGGGEQFF
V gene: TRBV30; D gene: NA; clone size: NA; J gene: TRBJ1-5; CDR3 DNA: TGTGCCTGGAGTGCTACGGGACGGCCCAATCAGCCCCAGCATTTT; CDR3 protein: CAWSATGRPNQPQHF
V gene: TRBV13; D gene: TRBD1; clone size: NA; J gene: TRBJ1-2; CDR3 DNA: TGTGCCAGCAGCACCGGGACAGCCTATGGCTACACCTTC; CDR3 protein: CASSTGTAYGYTF
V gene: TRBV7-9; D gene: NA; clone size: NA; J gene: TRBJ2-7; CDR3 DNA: TGTGCCAGCAGCTCCCGACAGGCTACCTACGAGCAGTACTTC; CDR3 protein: CASSSRQATYEQYF
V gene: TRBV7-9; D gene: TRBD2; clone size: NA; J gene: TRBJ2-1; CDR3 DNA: TGTGCCAGCAGCTTAGCGACTAGCGGGGGTGAAGAGCAGTTCTTC; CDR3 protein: CASSLATSGGEEQFF
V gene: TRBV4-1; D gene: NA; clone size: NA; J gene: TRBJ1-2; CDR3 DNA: TGCGCCAGCAGCCAAGACGAGTATACTAACTATGGCTACACCTTC; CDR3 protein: CASSQDEYTNYGYTF
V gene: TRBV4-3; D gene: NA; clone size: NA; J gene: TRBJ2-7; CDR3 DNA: TGCGCCAGCAGCCAAGCGAGGGGGGACTACGAGCAGTACTTC; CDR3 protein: CASSQARGDYEQYF
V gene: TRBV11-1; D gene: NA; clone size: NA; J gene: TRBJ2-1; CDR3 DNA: TGTGCCAGCAGCTTAGCGCGAATTGGTCTTGTCAATGAGCAGTTCTTC; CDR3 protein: CASSLARIGLVNEQFF
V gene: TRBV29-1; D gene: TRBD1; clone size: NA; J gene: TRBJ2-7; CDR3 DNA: TGCAGCGTTGATGGGACAGGGGACTACGAGCAGTACTTC; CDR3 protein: CSVDGTGDYEQYF
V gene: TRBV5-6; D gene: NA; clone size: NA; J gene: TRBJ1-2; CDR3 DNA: TGTGCCAGCAGCCGGGACGGAGTCTATGGCTACACCTTC; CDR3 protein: CASSRDGVYGYTF
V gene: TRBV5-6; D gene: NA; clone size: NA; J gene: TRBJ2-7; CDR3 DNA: TGTGCCAGCACCTCGACCTACGAGCAGTACTTC; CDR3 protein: CASTSTYEQYF
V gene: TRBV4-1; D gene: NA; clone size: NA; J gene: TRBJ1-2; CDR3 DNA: TGCGCCAGCAGCCCCGGCCTCGCAAGCTATGGCTACACCTTC; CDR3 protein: CASSPGLASYGYTF
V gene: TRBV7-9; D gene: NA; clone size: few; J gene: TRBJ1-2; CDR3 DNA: TGTGCCAGCAGCTTAGGTTCAGGTTATGGCTACACCTTC; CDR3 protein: CASSLGSGYGYTF
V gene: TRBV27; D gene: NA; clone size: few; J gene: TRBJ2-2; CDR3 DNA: TGTGCCAGCAGTGGACAGAGCACCGGGGAGCTGTTTTTT; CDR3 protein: CASSGQSTGELFF
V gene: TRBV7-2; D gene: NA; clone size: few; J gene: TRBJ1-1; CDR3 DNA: TGTGCCAGCAGCTTAGGCACTGAAGCTTTCTTT; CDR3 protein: CASSLGTEAFF
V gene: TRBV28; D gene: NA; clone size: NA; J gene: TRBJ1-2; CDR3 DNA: TGTGCCAGCAGTATTAACTATGGCTACACCTTC; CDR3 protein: CASSINYGYTF
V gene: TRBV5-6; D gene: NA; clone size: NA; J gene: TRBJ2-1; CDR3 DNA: TGTGCCAGCAGCTTGTCCCAGTACAATGAGCAGTTCTTC; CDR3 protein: CASSLSQYNEQFF
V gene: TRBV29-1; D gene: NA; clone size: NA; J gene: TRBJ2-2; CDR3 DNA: TGCAGCGTTCCACACACCGGGGAGCTGTTTTTT; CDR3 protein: CSVPHTGELFF
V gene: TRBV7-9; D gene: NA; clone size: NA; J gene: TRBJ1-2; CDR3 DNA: TGTGCCAGCAGCTTAGGGACCAACTATGGCTACACCTTC; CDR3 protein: CASSLGTNYGYTF
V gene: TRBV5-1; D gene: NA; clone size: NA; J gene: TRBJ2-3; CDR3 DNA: TGCGCCAGCCAACCCATGTTGGGGGGTGGGGATAGCACAGATACGCAGTATTTT; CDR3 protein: CASQPMLGGGDSTDTQYF
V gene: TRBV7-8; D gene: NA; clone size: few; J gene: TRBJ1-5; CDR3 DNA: TGTGCCAGCAGCTTAGGGGGCTATAGCAATCAGCCCCAGCATTTT; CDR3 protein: CASSLGGYSNQPQHF
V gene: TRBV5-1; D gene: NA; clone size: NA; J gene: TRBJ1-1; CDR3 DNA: TGCGCCAGCAGCTTGGAGACCGCGGATGAAGCTTTCTTT; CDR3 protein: CASSLETADEAFF
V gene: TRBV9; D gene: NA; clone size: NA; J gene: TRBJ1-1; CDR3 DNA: TGTGCCAGCAGCGCCGAAGGGGAGCTGAACACTGAAGCTTTCTTT; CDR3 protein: CASSAEGELNTEAFF
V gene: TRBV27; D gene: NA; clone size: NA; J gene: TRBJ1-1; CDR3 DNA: TGTGCCAGCAGTTTGACAGGGAACACTGAAGCTTTCTTT; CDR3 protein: CASSLTGNTEAFF
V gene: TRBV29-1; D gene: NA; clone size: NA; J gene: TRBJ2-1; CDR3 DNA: TGCAGCGTTGAAGTCAGGAACAATGAGCAGTTCTTC; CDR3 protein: CSVEVRNNEQFF
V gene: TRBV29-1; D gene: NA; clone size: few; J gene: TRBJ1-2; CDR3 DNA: TGCAGCGTTGAATTGAGGGATGGTGGCTACACCTTC; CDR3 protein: CSVELRDGGYTF
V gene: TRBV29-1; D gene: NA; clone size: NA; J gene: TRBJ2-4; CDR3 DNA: TGCAGCGTTGAAGAGACTGCCTCGTTAGCCAAAAACATTCAGTACTTC; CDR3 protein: CSVEETASLAKNIQYF
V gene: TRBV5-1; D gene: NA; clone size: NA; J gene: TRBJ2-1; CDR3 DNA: TGCGCCAGCAGCTTAGGTAGAAGTTACAATGAGCAGTTCTTC; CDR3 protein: CASSLGRSYNEQFF
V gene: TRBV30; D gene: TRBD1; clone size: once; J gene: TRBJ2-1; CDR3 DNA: TGTGCCTGGGGCGTTGGACAGGGAATCCGAAGTGAGCAGTTCTTC; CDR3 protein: CAWGVGQGIRSEQFF
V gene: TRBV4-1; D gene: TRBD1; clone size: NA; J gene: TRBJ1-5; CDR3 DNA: TGCGCCAGCAGCCATACGACAGGGGCCAATCAGCCCCAGCATTTT; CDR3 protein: CASSHTTGANQPQHF
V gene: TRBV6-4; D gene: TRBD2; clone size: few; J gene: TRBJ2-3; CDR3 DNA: TGTGCCAGCAGTGAGACTAGCGGGGGGACAGATACGCAGTATTTT; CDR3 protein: CASSETSGGTDTQYF
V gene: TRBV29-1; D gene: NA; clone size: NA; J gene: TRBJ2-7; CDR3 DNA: TGCAGCGTTTTTGGGGACCAATCCTACGAGCAGTACTTC; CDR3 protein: CSVFGDQSYEQYF
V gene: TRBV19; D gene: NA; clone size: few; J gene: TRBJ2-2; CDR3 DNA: TGTGCCAGTAGTTTTCCCGGGGAGCTGTTTTTT; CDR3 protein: CASSFPGELFF
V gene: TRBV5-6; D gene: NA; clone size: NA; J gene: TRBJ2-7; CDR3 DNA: TGTGCCAGCAGCTTCTCGGACAGACCTTACGAGCAGTACTTC; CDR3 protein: CASSFSDRPYEQYF
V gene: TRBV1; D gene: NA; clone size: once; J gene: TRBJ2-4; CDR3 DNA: TGCACCAGCAACGAGGCCCCAGCCAAAAACATTCAGTACTTC; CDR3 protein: CTSNEAPAKNIQYF
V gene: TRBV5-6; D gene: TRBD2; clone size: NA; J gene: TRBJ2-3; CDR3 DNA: TGTGCCAGCAGCTTTCGGGAGGGTGCAGATACGCAGTATTTT; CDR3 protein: CASSFREGADTQYF
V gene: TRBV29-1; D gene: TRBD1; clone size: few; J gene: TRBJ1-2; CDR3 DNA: TGCAGCGCTAGGACAGGGGAGGGCTACACCTTC; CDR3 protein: CSARTGEGYTF
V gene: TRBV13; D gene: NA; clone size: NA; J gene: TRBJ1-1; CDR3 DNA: TGTGCCAGCAGCCGTATCACAGGGGAAGCTTTCTTT; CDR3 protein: CASSRITGEAFF
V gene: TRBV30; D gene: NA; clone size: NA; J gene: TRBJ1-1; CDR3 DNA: TGTGCCTGGACCTGGGGGACGTTGGCAAGTGAAGCTTTCTTT; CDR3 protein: CAWTWGTLASEAFF
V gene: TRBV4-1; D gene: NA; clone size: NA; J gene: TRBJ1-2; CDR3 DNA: TGCGCCAGCAGCCTAGGGAGGGACTATGGCTACACCTTC; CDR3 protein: CASSLGRDYGYTF
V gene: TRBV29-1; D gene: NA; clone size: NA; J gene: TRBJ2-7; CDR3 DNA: TGCAGCGTTGAATCGGGACATAGCTACGAGCAGTACTTC; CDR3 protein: CSVESGHSYEQYF
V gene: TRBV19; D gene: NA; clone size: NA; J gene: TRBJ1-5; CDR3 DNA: TGTGCCAGTAGTATTCAAGACAGGACGAATCAGCCCCAGCATTTT; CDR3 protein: CASSIQDRTNQPQHF
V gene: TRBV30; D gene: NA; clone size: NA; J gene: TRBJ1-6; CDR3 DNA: TGTGCCTCAACCCACTTGGGAGGGCCACCCCTCCACTTT; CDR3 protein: CASTHLGGPPLHF
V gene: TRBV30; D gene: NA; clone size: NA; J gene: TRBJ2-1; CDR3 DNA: TGTGCCTGGGCATGGGGACTTGAGCAGTTCTTC; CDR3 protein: CAWAWGLEQFF
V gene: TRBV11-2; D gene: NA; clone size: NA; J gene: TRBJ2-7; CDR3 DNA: TGTGCCAGCAGCGGAGGGGTTTCCTACGAGCAGTACTTC; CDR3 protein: CASSGGVSYEQYF
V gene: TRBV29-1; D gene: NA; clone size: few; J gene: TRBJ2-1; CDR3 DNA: TGCAGCGTTGAAGATGGGCAGGGGCTAAGTCGAGTCAATGAGCAGTTCTTC; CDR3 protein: CSVEDGQGLSRVNEQFF
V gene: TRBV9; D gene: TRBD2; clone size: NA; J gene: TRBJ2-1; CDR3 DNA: TGTGCCAGCAGCGCTAGCGGGGCCTCCTACAATGAGCAGTTCTTC; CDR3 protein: CASSASGASYNEQFF
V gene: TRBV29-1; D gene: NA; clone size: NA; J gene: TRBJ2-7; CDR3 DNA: TGCAGCGTTGAGGTGTCCTACGAGCAGTACTTC; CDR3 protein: CSVEVSYEQYF
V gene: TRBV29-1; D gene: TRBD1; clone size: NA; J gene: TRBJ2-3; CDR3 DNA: TGCAGCGTTGTTCGTGGACAGGGTCAGTCAGATACGCAGTATTTT; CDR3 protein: CSVVRGQGQSDTQYF
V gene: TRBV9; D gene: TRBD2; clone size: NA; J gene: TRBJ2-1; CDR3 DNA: TGTGCCAGCAGCGTTGGCGGGGGAGCTGACAATGAGCAGTTCTTC; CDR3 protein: CASSVGGGADNEQFF
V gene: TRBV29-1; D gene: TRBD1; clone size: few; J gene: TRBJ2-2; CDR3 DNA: TGCAGCGTTGTCGACAGGGGGGGCAACACCGGGGAGCTGTTTTTT; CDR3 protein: CSVVDRGGNTGELFF
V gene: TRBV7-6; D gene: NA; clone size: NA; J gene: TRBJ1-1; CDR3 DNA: TGTGCCAGCAGATGGCAGAACACTGAAGCTTTCTTT; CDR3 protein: CASRWQNTEAFF
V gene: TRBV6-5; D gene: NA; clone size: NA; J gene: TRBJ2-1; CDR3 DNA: TGTGCCAGCAGTTACGGCAAAGAGCAGTTCTTC; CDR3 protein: CASSYGKEQFF